This is a list of T cell receptor beta chains from one sample in a study of metastatic and nonmetastatic thyroid tumors. Via MiXCR, TCRdb re-called the PCR reads. The sample yields more than 25,000 clones, 20% to 25% seen once. Sequenced input: blood. Receptors originate from a male donor with papillary thyroid cancer or a benign thyroid nodule (not recorded which). Some clones in this sample may be carry-over from other donors' samples. CDR3s include the opening cysteine and the closing phenylalanine or tryptophan. The D gene is left open where the match is weak. Clone size is not always given. Where it is, it says once, few, many or a class for expanded clones.

CDR3 DNA: TGCGCCAGCAGCGATCCCAAACAGGCCCCTAATGAAAAACTGTTTTTT
CDR3 protein: CASSDPKQAPNEKLFF
D gene: NA
V gene: TRBV4-1
clone size: medium-sized
J gene: TRBJ1-4

CDR3 DNA: TGTGCCAGCAGCCACCAGGGGTTAGGGGGCACAGATACGCAGTATTTT
CDR3 protein: CASSHQGLGGTDTQYF
D gene: NA
V gene: TRBV9
clone size: NA
J gene: TRBJ2-3

CDR3 DNA: TGTGCCAGCAGCCTAACTAGCGGGCCGAACACCGGGGAGCTGTTTTTT
CDR3 protein: CASSLTSGPNTGELFF
D gene: TRBD2
V gene: TRBV7-3
clone size: many
J gene: TRBJ2-2

CDR3 DNA: TGTGCCAACAGCTTAGACATGGTATCCGAGCAGTACTTC
CDR3 protein: CANSLDMVSEQYF
D gene: NA
V gene: TRBV11-3
clone size: few
J gene: TRBJ2-7

CDR3 DNA: TGTGCCAGCAGCTCCGGGACCACAGTAGACTATGGCTACACCTTC
CDR3 protein: CASSSGTTVDYGYTF
D gene: NA
V gene: TRBV9
clone size: NA
J gene: TRBJ1-2

CDR3 DNA: TGTGCCAGTAGTATCTTCGGGTCGGAGAGCAGACCAAACTATGGCTACACCTTC
CDR3 protein: CASSIFGSESRPNYGYTF
D gene: NA
V gene: TRBV19
clone size: NA
J gene: TRBJ1-2

CDR3 DNA: TGTGCCAGCAGTTTTATTGAGGTCGAGCAGTACTTC
CDR3 protein: CASSFIEVEQYF
D gene: NA
V gene: TRBV28
clone size: many
J gene: TRBJ2-7

CDR3 DNA: TGTGCCAGCAGGGGATATGGCTACACCTTC
CDR3 protein: CASRGYGYTF
D gene: NA
V gene: TRBV2
clone size: many
J gene: TRBJ1-2

CDR3 DNA: TGTGCCAGCAGCTTAGGGCCCCACACTGAAGCTTTCTTT
CDR3 protein: CASSLGPHTEAFF
D gene: NA
V gene: TRBV7-2
clone size: many
J gene: TRBJ1-1

CDR3 DNA: TGCTCGAGCAGCCAAGAAGAAGCGGCTGGGGCCAACGTCCTGACTTTC
CDR3 protein: CSSSQEEAAGANVLTF
D gene: NA
V gene: TRBV4-3
clone size: NA
J gene: TRBJ2-6

CDR3 DNA: TGTGCCAGCAGCTCTAACCTGGGGCTAGTGGGCACAGATACGCAGTATTTT
CDR3 protein: CASSSNLGLVGTDTQYF
D gene: NA
V gene: TRBV9
clone size: many
J gene: TRBJ2-3

CDR3 DNA: TGTGCCTGCTTGGAGGGGGGCCCGTGCACTGAAGCTTTCTTT
CDR3 protein: CACLEGGPCTEAFF
D gene: NA
V gene: TRBV30
clone size: NA
J gene: TRBJ1-1

CDR3 DNA: TGTGCCAGCAGCAAGGAGAACTGGGACGAGCAGTACTTC
CDR3 protein: CASSKENWDEQYF
D gene: NA
V gene: TRBV5-6
clone size: many
J gene: TRBJ2-7

CDR3 DNA: TGTGCCAGCAGTGAAGAGGGCGGGAGTTACAATGAGGAGGTGTTC
CDR3 protein: CASSEEGGSYNEEVF
D gene: TRBD2
V gene: TRBV6-1
clone size: NA
J gene: TRBJ2-1

CDR3 DNA: TGTGACACCCGTCGATCGCCCATGGGGTCGAGGGGCTACACCTTC
CDR3 protein: CDTRRSPMGSRGYTF
D gene: NA
V gene: TRBV6-1
clone size: NA
J gene: TRBJ1-2

CDR3 DNA: TGTGCCAGCAGCTCGGGACAGATAAAAAACATTCAGTACTTC
CDR3 protein: CASSSGQIKNIQYF
D gene: TRBD1
V gene: TRBV7-8
clone size: many
J gene: TRBJ2-4

CDR3 DNA: TGTGCCAGCAGCTCAGAGAACACTGAAGCAGTCTTT
CDR3 protein: CASSSENTEAVF
D gene: NA
V gene: TRBV11-3
clone size: NA
J gene: TRBJ1-1

CDR3 DNA: TGCGCCAGCAGCCTTATTGAAAGGGGTCCGGCTAACTATGGCTACACCTTC
CDR3 protein: CASSLIERGPANYGYTF
D gene: NA
V gene: TRBV4-1
clone size: many
J gene: TRBJ1-2

CDR3 DNA: TGTGCCAGTAGTATCAACTACTTCTACGAGCAGTACTTC
CDR3 protein: CASSINYFYEQYF
D gene: NA
V gene: TRBV19
clone size: many
J gene: TRBJ2-7

CDR3 DNA: TGTGCCGGCAGCGTATCGGGACTAACGGCCTACAATGAGCAGTTCTTC
CDR3 protein: CAGSVSGLTAYNEQFF
D gene: TRBD2
V gene: TRBV7-3
clone size: many
J gene: TRBJ2-1

CDR3 DNA: TGTGCCAGCAGGCGACAGAACTATGGCTACACCTTC
CDR3 protein: CASRRQNYGYTF
D gene: NA
V gene: TRBV28
clone size: few
J gene: TRBJ1-2

CDR3 DNA: TGTGCCAGCAGCTTACAGGGGGTGAGCTCCTACAATGAGCAGTTCTTC
CDR3 protein: CASSLQGVSSYNEQFF
D gene: TRBD1
V gene: TRBV7-8
clone size: many
J gene: TRBJ2-1

CDR3 DNA: TGTGCCAGCAGCTACATTAGGGGCGGAAGCTCCTACGAGCAGTACTTC
CDR3 protein: CASSYIRGGSSYEQYF
D gene: NA
V gene: TRBV11-2
clone size: medium-sized
J gene: TRBJ2-7

CDR3 DNA: TGTGCCAGCAGCTTCTCCCCAAGCGGGGTCTCGACAGATACGCAGTATTTT
CDR3 protein: CASSFSPSGVSTDTQYF
D gene: TRBD2
V gene: TRBV11-2
clone size: NA
J gene: TRBJ2-3

CDR3 DNA: TGTGCCAGCAGCTTTCGTATCGGTTCGGCGGTCTACAATGAGCAGTTCTTC
CDR3 protein: CASSFRIGSAVYNEQFF
D gene: NA
V gene: TRBV5-4
clone size: many
J gene: TRBJ2-1

CDR3 DNA: TGTGCCAGCAGTTACTCGGTTACCAGTTCCCTATACGGTGAGCAGTTCTTC
CDR3 protein: CASSYSVTSSLYGEQFF
D gene: NA
V gene: TRBV6-2/TRBV6-3
clone size: many
J gene: TRBJ2-1

CDR3 DNA: TGTGCTAGTGGTTTGCTCCGGACTAGCGGGGGCACATATACTCAGTATTTT
CDR3 protein: CASGLLRTSGGTYTQYF
D gene: TRBD2
V gene: TRBV12-5
clone size: few
J gene: TRBJ2-3

CDR3 DNA: TGTGCCAGCAGTGACCCCCGGTTTCTAGGAGCAAGCACAGATACGCAGTATTTT
CDR3 protein: CASSDPRFLGASTDTQYF
D gene: NA
V gene: TRBV6-1
clone size: many
J gene: TRBJ2-3

CDR3 DNA: TGTCCCAGCAGTGAAGCCGGGACAGGCTATGGATACACATTC
CDR3 protein: CPSSEAGTGYGYTF
D gene: TRBD1
V gene: TRBV6-1
clone size: NA
J gene: TRBJ1-2

CDR3 DNA: TGTGCCAGCAGAGGATCCACAGATAGGCAGTATTTT
CDR3 protein: CASRGSTDRQYF
D gene: NA
V gene: TRBV9
clone size: NA
J gene: TRBJ2-3

CDR3 DNA: TGCAGTGCTAGAGCAAGGGGGGCTGGGTCGAGCAATCAGCCCCAGCATTTT
CDR3 protein: CSARARGAGSSNQPQHF
D gene: NA
V gene: TRBV20-1
clone size: many
J gene: TRBJ1-5

CDR3 DNA: TGTGCCTGGAGCCCGCGACTCGATCTGCCCCAGCATTTT
CDR3 protein: CAWSPRLDLPQHF
D gene: NA
V gene: TRBV30
clone size: many
J gene: TRBJ1-5

CDR3 DNA: TGTGCCAGCAGCGAACAGCATACGCAGTATTTT
CDR3 protein: CASSEQHTQYF
D gene: NA
V gene: TRBV11-2
clone size: many
J gene: TRBJ2-3

CDR3 DNA: TGTGCCAGCAGCTTAGATGGAAACAGCTTATATTTT
CDR3 protein: CASSLDGNSLYF
D gene: NA
V gene: TRBV7-8
clone size: NA
J gene: TRBJ1-3

CDR3 DNA: TGTGCCAGCAGCTCCGGGGGTGGGATATACGGGGGGACTGAAGCTTTCTTT
CDR3 protein: CASSSGGGIYGGTEAFF
D gene: NA
V gene: TRBV27
clone size: NA
J gene: TRBJ1-1

CDR3 DNA: TGTGCCAGCAGCGGGGGCCAAAGGGGCAATCAGCCCCAGCATTTT
CDR3 protein: CASSGGQRGNQPQHF
D gene: NA
V gene: TRBV5-5
clone size: many
J gene: TRBJ1-5

CDR3 DNA: TGCAGTGATAGAGAGGACAGGGAGCAGAACTTC
CDR3 protein: CSDREDREQNF
D gene: TRBD1
V gene: TRBV20-1
clone size: NA
J gene: TRBJ2-7

CDR3 DNA: TGTGCCAGCAGCCCCCTCGGGGTTTTCAGCACTGAAGCTTTCTTT
CDR3 protein: CASSPLGVFSTEAFF
D gene: NA
V gene: TRBV12-3/TRBV12-4
clone size: many
J gene: TRBJ1-1

CDR3 DNA: TGTGCCAGCACCAGATGGAGGACAACGAACACTGAAGCTTTCTTT
CDR3 protein: CASTRWRTTNTEAFF
D gene: NA
V gene: TRBV28
clone size: many
J gene: TRBJ1-1

CDR3 DNA: TGCGCCAGCAGCTTGGGACTAGCGAACACCGGGGAGCTGTTTTTT
CDR3 protein: CASSLGLANTGELFF
D gene: NA
V gene: TRBV5-1
clone size: NA
J gene: TRBJ2-2

CDR3 DNA: TGCGCCAGCAGCCAAGATTGGGCCGGGGGGGAGCTGTTTTTT
CDR3 protein: CASSQDWAGGELFF
D gene: NA
V gene: TRBV4-3
clone size: many
J gene: TRBJ2-2

CDR3 DNA: TGTGCCAGCAGGGAGGACTCTGGGGCCAACGTCCTGACTTTC
CDR3 protein: CASREDSGANVLTF
D gene: NA
V gene: TRBV9
clone size: NA
J gene: TRBJ2-6